What follows describes a single TCR beta chain. The CDR3 consists of 18 residues. Trimming shortened V by 1 base and J by 0 bases, and 19 bases separated the two germline ends. Germline-derived CDR1 and CDR2 are MGHRA and YSYEKL. The data derive from a study of CD8 T cells in Susac syndrome. RNA, at about 0.45 to 1 ug, was reverse transcribed with random hexamers. TCRdb ran MiXCR on the immunoSEQ multiplex PCR reads and lists one entry per CDR3 protein. The sample consists of approximately 68,000 distinct CDR3 sequences, less than 95% of them appearing once. This TCR came from a human donor with multiple sclerosis. Sequenced material: CD8+ T cells from PBMCs. This chain links TRBV4-1 with TRBJ2-7; tentative D call: TRBD1 (6 bases). The CDR3 sequence: CASSQVISDSSSSYEQYF. The CDR3 nucleotides read TGCGCCAGCAGCCAAGTCATATCGGACAGTTCCAGCTCCTACGAGCAGTACTTC.